Each of the 23 T cell receptor beta chains below was sequenced from the same sample in a study of cytomegalovirus exposure and HLA in healthy donors. 60 Vbeta and 13 Jbeta primers were used in PCR. TCRdb's table, derived via immunoSEQ multiplex PCR, lists solely in-frame clones and lacks some. The sample includes about 120,000 clones, 74% of them seen just once. Source material: PBMCs. The receptors shown here come from a human donor in good health.

The CDR3 sequence is CASRPSSAGDTQYF. DNA for the CDR3: TGTGCCAGCAGGCCTTCCAGCGCGGGAGATACGCAGTATTTT. The chain employs TRBV6-5 and TRBJ2-3, with D possibly being TRBD2 (5 bases). The CDR3 length is 14 residues. CDR1 MNHEY and CDR2 SVGAGI come from the germline V gene. The V end lost 6 bases, the J end lost 5 bases, and 15 bases lay between the germline ends.

This clone appeared a few times. The rearrangement links TRBV4-1 to TRBJ1-1; D uncertain. The V gene's germline CDR1 is MGHRA and CDR2 YSYEKL. Trimming shortened V by 6 bases and J by 1 base, and 9 bases separated the two germline ends. The CDR3 loop spans 13 amino acids. The CDR3 loop reads CASRPTENTEAFF. Here the CDR3 DNA reads TGCGCCAGCAGACCTACAGAGAACACTGAAGCTTTCTTT.

The V and J genes are TRBV30 and TRBJ2-7; TRBD2 agrees at 12 bases. V lost 0 bases to trimming and J lost 0 bases; unmatched junction nucleotides: 21. This CDR3 is built from 22 residues. In germline, CDR1 is GTSNPN, CDR2 SVGIG (reference sequence). As DNA, the CDR3 is TGTGCCTGGAGTGTACGAAGGCTAGCGGGAGGGCCGGACCCCACGAGCTCCTACGAGCAGTACTTC. This translates into CAWSVRRLAGGPDPTSSYEQYF. Based on the CDR3 plus reference TRBV30 and TRBJ2-7, the full variable domain is SQTIHQWPATLVQPVGSPLSLECTVEGTSNPNLYWYRQAAGRGLQLLFYSVGIGQISSEVPQNLSASRPQDRQFILSSKKLLLSDSGFYLCAWSVRRLAGGPDPTSSYEQYFGPGTRLTVT.

The rearrangement links TRBV28 to TRBJ1-6, with a tentative D call TRBD1 (6 bases). Trimming pared 5 bases from V and 5 bases from J, leaving 13 bases between. Germline CDR1 MDHEN, CDR2 SYDVKM. The CDR3 contains 15 residues. As DNA, the CDR3 is TGTGCCAGCAGTAAGACAGGCCCCGATAATTCACCCCTCCACTTT. It yields the protein CASSKTGPDNSPLHF.

CDR3: CSVEPPRRETQYF. The CDR3 coding sequence is TGCAGCGTTGAACCCCCTCGGAGGGAGACCCAGTACTTC. The gene calls are TRBV29-1 and TRBJ2-5, with TRBD2 as a possible D gene (5 bases). Germline V gene sequence: CDR1 SQVTM, CDR2 ANQGSEA. V lost 2 bases and J 5 bases, leaving 12 bases between the germline ends. CDR3 length equals 13 residues.

The genes are TRBV19 and TRBJ2-1; possible D gene TRBD2, 6 bases. V was trimmed by 10 bases and J by 4 bases, leaving 17 bases between them. The CDR3 has 14 amino acids. The V gene's germline CDR1 is LNHDA and CDR2 SQIVND (reference sequence). DNA of the CDR3: TGTGCCATAAAACCGGGACTCGATTACAATGAGCAGTTCTTC. It specifies CAIKPGLDYNEQFF.

The rearrangement uses TRBV5-1 and TRBJ2-1; D gene ambiguous. The germline CDR1 and CDR2 sequences are SGHRS and YFSETQ. Trimming took off 0 bases at V and 5 bases at J, with 12 bases between the two ends. This CDR3 is 15 amino acids long. DNA of the CDR3: TGCGCCAGCAGCTTGGTGAGTGTGCGTAACAATGAGCAGTTCTTC. Its protein is CASSLVSVRNNEQFF. Full variable domain (outside the CDR3, taken from reference TRBV5-1 and TRBJ2-1): KAGVTQTPRYLIKTRGQQVTLSCSPISGHRSVSWYQQTPGQGLQFLFEYFSETQRNKGNFPGRFSGRQFSNSRSEMNVSTLELGDSALYLCASSLVSVRNNEQFFGPGTRLTVL.

In this sample, this clone turned up once. One end of the junction fails to match germline, which may point to a read error. V and J are TRBV7-7 and TRBJ2-5; D is ambiguous. The CDR3 is 15 residues long. The germline gives CDR1 SSHAT, CDR2 FNYEAQ (reference sequence). The CDR3 reads CASSTLSGSQETQYF. The CDR3, as DNA: TGTGCTAGCAGCACACTTTCAGGATCCCAAGAGACCCAGTACTTC.

The gene calls are TRBV29-1 and TRBJ1-1; D gene ambiguous. The germline V gene encodes CDR1 SQVTM and CDR2 ANQGSEA. Trimming took off 6 bases at V and 0 bases at J, with 14 bases between the two ends. The CDR3 has 14 residues. The CDR3 spells CSVKGQAMNTEAFF. The CDR3 region has the DNA TGCAGCGTAAAAGGCCAGGCAATGAACACTGAAGCTTTCTTT. The variable domain in full, completed from reference TRBV29-1 and TRBJ1-1, reads SAVISQKPSRDICQRGTSLTIQCQVDSQVTMMFWYRQQPGQSLTLIATANQGSEATYESGFVIDKFPISRPNLTFSTLTVSNMSPEDSSIYLCSVKGQAMNTEAFFGQGTRLTVV.

This clone was detected only once. V and J are TRBV6-5 and TRBJ1-2; weak D call: TRBD1 (6 bases). CDR1 is MNHEY, CDR2 SVGAGI, per germline. The V end was cut by 6 bases, the J end by 7 bases, with 18 bases between. The CDR3 is 14 residues long. This CDR3 is CASRTRQAWGGYTF. The CDR3 coding sequence is TGTGCCAGCAGGACGAGACAGGCCTGGGGTGGCTACACCTTC.

V usage is TRBV6-1 and J usage is TRBJ1-2; 8 bases align to TRBD1. V was pared by 1 base and J by 8 bases, with 12 bases of the junction left unmatched. Germline V gives CDR1 MNHNS, CDR2 SASEGT. The CDR3 sequence is 16 residues long. CDR3 bases: TGTGCCAGCAGTGAAGTCCCAGGGGGCTACCTATCGGGCTACACCTTC. Protein: CASSEVPGGYLSGYTF.

The chain couples TRBV5-1 to TRBJ1-1, with 10 bases identical to TRBD1. Trimming cost V 2 bases and J 7 bases; bases outside gene matches: 5. This CDR3 is built from 14 residues. The V gene's germline CDR1 is SGHRS and CDR2 YFSETQ. The CDR3 DNA follows: TGCGCCAGCAGCTTACCGGGACAGGGGAATGAAGCTTTCTTT. It translates to CASSLPGQGNEAFF.

The CDR3 DNA reads TGTGCCAGCAGCTCGGGACAGGGCACAGATACGCAGTATTTT. It translates to CASSSGQGTDTQYF. The J gene is TRBJ2-3, the V gene TRBV7-6; TRBD1 matches at 8 bases. The CDR3 runs 14 residues. Germline CDR1 SGHVS, CDR2 FNYEAQ. Losses at the gene ends were 4 bases for V and 1 base for J; bases not matched to a gene: 1.

CDR3 bases: TGTGCCAGCAGCTTAGAACCCCCGGGGATAGGGCAAGAGACCCAGTACTTC. Protein product: CASSLEPPGIGQETQYF. The chain couples TRBV11-2 to TRBJ2-5; D may be TRBD2 (5 bases). Germline lookup yields CDR1 SGHAT and CDR2 FQNNGV. Trimming removed 0 bases at V and 2 bases at J, with 16 bases between. The CDR3 is made up of 17 amino acids.

This clone occurred once. This chain uses TRBV5-1 with TRBJ2-2, with 7 bases aligning to TRBD1. The CDR3 consists of 16 residues. V shed 0 bases and J 5 bases; nucleotides not matched to a gene: 7. Germline V CDR1 and CDR2: SGHRS, YFSETQ. The CDR3 DNA follows: TGCGCCAGCAGCTTGGGAGGGGGCGCCTTGACCGGGGAGCTGTTTTTT. Its translation is CASSLGGGALTGELFF.

CDR3 loop: CASSPWGTDSYEQYF. The CDR3 coding sequence is TGTGCCAGCAGCCCGTGGGGGACTGACTCCTACGAGCAGTACTTC. The chain couples TRBV7-8 to TRBJ2-7, with D perhaps TRBD2 (6 bases). This CDR3 comprises 15 residues. The V gene's germline CDR1 is SGHVS and CDR2 FQNEAQ. Deletions cut 5 bases from V and 0 bases from J, with 14 bases between.

The chain recombines TRBV27 with TRBJ1-5; tentatively, D is TRBD1 (5 bases). In germline, CDR1 is MNHEY, CDR2 SMNVEV (reference sequence). The CDR3 totals 16 residues. Trimming removed 6 bases from V and 1 base from J, with 16 bases in between. This chain's CDR3 is CASRSVGVSSNQPQHF. The CDR3 DNA follows: TGTGCCAGCAGGTCGGTAGGGGTTTCAAGCAATCAGCCCCAGCATTTT.

In this sample, this clone turned up a few times. V gene TRBV18 combines with J gene TRBJ2-5; D is possibly TRBD1 (5 bases). Germline CDR1 is KGHSH and CDR2 is LQKENI. This CDR3 contains 15 residues. V lost 2 bases and J lost 1, with 11 bases in between. The DNA of the CDR3 is TGTGCCAGCTCACCATACACCAGGGTCCAAGAGACCCAGTACTTC. Translation: CASSPYTRVQETQYF.

This rearrangement joins TRBV27 to TRBJ1-2; D not resolved. This CDR3 is built from 16 residues. Trimming pared 0 bases from V and 6 bases from J, leaving 17 bases between. CDR1 is MNHEY, CDR2 SMNVEV, per germline (reference sequence). The CDR3 DNA reads TGTGCCAGCAGTTTATCCCCCGACATCCGCGTAAATGGCTACACCTTC. As protein: CASSLSPDIRVNGYTF.

The chain combines TRBV12-1 with TRBJ2-7; the DNA was not compared with TRBD1, the D call given in the table. TRBV12-1 is listed as a pseudogene. This CDR3 has 19 residues. The CDR3 sequence: CASSFIGATGVPPLYEQYF. The CDR3 region has the DNA TGTGCCAGCAGCTTTATAGGGGCCACAGGGGTCCCCCCTCTCTACGAGCAGTACTTC.

This chain uses TRBV18 with TRBJ2-1; the match to TRBD2 covers 11 bases. Germline V gene lookup returns CDR1 KGHSH and CDR2 LQKENI. This CDR3 has 18 residues. The J segment lost 0 bases and the V segment lost 4 bases, leaving 8 bases of the junction unmatched. Here the CDR3 reads CASSQTSGGSNSYNEQFF. In DNA, the CDR3 is TGTGCCAGCTCACAAACTAGCGGGGGTTCTAACTCCTACAATGAGCAGTTCTTC.

The chain couples TRBV11-2 to TRBJ2-1; tentatively, D is TRBD1 (5 bases). This CDR3 has 13 residues. CDR1 is SGHAT, CDR2 FQNNGV, per germline. V was trimmed by 2 bases and J by 8 bases, leaving 10 bases between them. CDR3 region: CASSLTRADEQFF. The CDR3 DNA follows: TGTGCCAGCAGCTTAACCAGGGCTGATGAGCAGTTCTTC.

This clone was seen a handful of times. The chain couples TRBV28 to TRBJ1-2; 8 bases are shared with TRBD1. The CDR3 extends over 15 amino acids. The junction had 9 bases not matched to a gene; V was cut back by 5 bases and J by 4 bases. Germline CDR1 reads MDHEN; CDR2 reads SYDVKM. As DNA, the CDR3 is TGTGCCAGCAGTCTAACAGGGGGAGGGATCTATGGCTACACCTTC. As protein: CASSLTGGGIYGYTF.